This TCR beta chain was profiled in a study of blood T cell repertoires in COVID-19. Sequencing was performed with immunoSEQ multiplex PCR; in TCRdb, only in-frame clones are kept and a portion is missing. The top ten hold more than 7.5% of the sample, which has a few hundred thousand clones, roughly nine tenths seen once. V was pared by 3 bases and J by 0 bases, with 1 base of the junction left unmatched. Germline assignment: CDR1 KGHDR and CDR2 SFDVKD. This CDR3 has 15 residues. The receptor was isolated from a woman aged 55-70 years who had recovered from COVID-19. The sample was PBMCs or T cells enriched from blood (not recorded which). The V call is TRBV24-1, the J call TRBJ2-4; TRBD2 agrees at 7 bases. The CDR3 nucleotides read TGTGCCACCAGTGATGCGGGGGAAGCCAAAAACATTCAGTACTTC. Translation gives CATSDAGEAKNIQYF.